This T cell receptor beta chain emerged from a study of T cells in Graves' hyperthyroidism and ophthalmopathy. Amplification of TCR beta CDR3 regions was performed using RNA transcripts as template. Initially, a first-round RT-PCR of the TCR CDR3 employed the HTBI primer set. TCRdb used MiXCR to reprocess the multiplex PCR reads, holding one entry per CDR3 protein. The repertoire includes 300,000 to 400,000 distinct CDR3 sequences, around a fifth of them detected once, and less than 65% sits in the top ten. Ten or more counts support this clonotype. The CDR3 loop spans 14 amino acids. Germline-derived CDR1 and CDR2 are MDHEN and SYDVKM. The junction had 4 bases not matched to a gene; V was cut back by 6 bases and J by 0 bases.

This sequence was found in a woman in her forties or fifties with Graves' hyperthyroidism. Specimen: blood. The chain uses TRBV28 and TRBJ1-1, with 7 bases that match TRBD1. The CDR3: CASRGDSMNTEAFF. CDR3 coding DNA: TGTGCCAGCAGGGGGGACAGCATGAACACTGAAGCTTTCTTT.